A selection of T cell receptor beta chains follows, all from one sample in a study of T cells in Graves' hyperthyroidism and ophthalmopathy. TCRdb reanalysed the multiplex PCR reads using MiXCR and keeps one entry per CDR3 protein. Found here are 400,000 to 550,000 distinct CDR3 sequences, around 24% of them singletons; the top ten hold about 10%. The source material was blood. These receptors all stem from a woman aged 30 to 39 with Graves' ophthalmopathy. Each CDR3 is given with its conserved first and last residue.

V,J,length,CDR3
TRBV12-3/TRBV12-4,TRBJ1-5,13,CASSFSLNQPQHF
TRBV20-1,TRBJ2-7,12,CSARGPWVEQYF
TRBV25-1,TRBJ1-1,16,CASSETNWGQNTEAFF
TRBV5-5,TRBJ1-5,16,CASSLEPHGGNQPQHF
TRBV19,TRBJ1-1,13,CASSTRTAAEAFF
TRBV20-1,TRBJ2-7,12,CSAGGHTYEQYF
TRBV19,TRBJ1-2,14,CASSILGKFYGYTF
TRBV12-3/TRBV12-4,TRBJ1-1,10,CATRRTEAFF
TRBV25-1,TRBJ1-4,14,CASSRQENNEKLFF
TRBV5-8,TRBJ1-1,16,CASSLGAGRGNTEAFF
TRBV5-1,TRBJ1-2,14,CASSLETANYGYTF
TRBV19,TRBJ1-2,15,CASSGGGTVIYGYTF
TRBV7-9,TRBJ2-7,13,CASGPGATYEQYF
TRBV15,TRBJ1-2,11,CATSTMYGYTF
TRBV13,TRBJ2-7,14,CASSLRSGTYEQYF
TRBV6-5,TRBJ2-5,13,CASSYMGGETQYF
TRBV19,TRBJ1-2,13,CASSIDGRYGYTF
TRBV29-1,TRBJ1-2,15,CSVSDRRSPNYGYTF
TRBV30,TRBJ2-5,16,CAWNYGTGSVQETQYF
TRBV11-1,TRBJ1-1,17,CASTNFGNRGRGTEAFF
TRBV12-3/TRBV12-4,TRBJ1-1,15,CASSLVFQENTDAFF
TRBV10-3,TRBJ1-1,12,CAINGGNTEAFF
TRBV12-3/TRBV12-4,TRBJ1-1,16,CASSFIGWTLNTEAFF
TRBV19,TRBJ1-5,15,CASQGGTGGLYPQHF
TRBV30,TRBJ1-1,14,CAWSADRGLTEAFF
TRBV12-3/TRBV12-4,TRBJ1-1,14,CASSQGQANTEAFF
TRBV18,TRBJ2-7,14,CASSPTTGPYEQYF
TRBV10-3,TRBJ2-5,14,CAISERGQGETQYF
TRBV2,TRBJ1-3,14,CASSDPASGNTIYF
TRBV7-6,TRBJ2-7,9,CASRGRPYF
TRBV28,TRBJ2-5,14,CASSFRTVLETQYF
TRBV28,TRBJ2-5,15,CASSFDQGNGETQYF
TRBV2,TRBJ2-5,15,CASHFPGQGKETQYF
TRBV29-1,TRBJ2-2,13,CSVTWTGDGELFF
TRBV6-1,TRBJ1-1,15,CASSQRDRGRTEAFF
TRBV27,TRBJ2-2,12,CASSFPTGELFF
TRBV25-1,TRBJ1-2,16,CASSELGRSLKDGYTF
TRBV28,TRBJ2-5,15,CASSLRRVLQETQYF
TRBV12-3/TRBV12-4,TRBJ2-7,15,CASSRRQGNLYEQYF
TRBV11-1,TRBJ1-5,16,CASSQDSEYSNQPQHF
TRBV28,TRBJ1-2,13,CASSTSGAWGYTF